The 16 T cell receptor beta chains in this list originate from one sample, sequenced in a study of blood T cell repertoires in COVID-19 (dated by TCRdb to the early 2020s). Library construction relied on the immunoSEQ multiplex PCR assay. Here the immuneACCESS table is served through TCRdb, limited to in-frame sequences with V and J called. Missing clones are a known gap in these copies; in checked studies unresolved V genes cover under half, and the rest lacks a known reason. Within this sample are some 50,000 clones, with around four fifths of them counted one time only. The biggest ten clones account for about 2.6% of the sample. Sequencing was performed on peripheral blood. Receptors were obtained from a middle-aged man with acute or convalescent COVID-19.

The J gene is TRBJ1-5, the V gene TRBV2; 8 bases are a match to TRBD1. The CDR3 has 14 amino acids. Germline V gene lookup returns CDR1 SNHLY and CDR2 FYNNEI. V dropped 6 bases and J dropped 3; count of bases not matched to a gene: 4. CDR3 sequence reads: CASRTGDLNQPQHF. CDR3 bases: TGTGCCAGCAGGACAGGGGACCTCAATCAGCCCCAGCATTTT.

This rearrangement joins TRBV7-9 to TRBJ1-5; D not certain. Germline V CDR1 and CDR2: SEHNR, FQNEAQ (reference sequence). V gave up 5 bases and J gave up 9 bases, with 20 bases separating them. The CDR3 extends over 15 amino acids. The DNA for the CDR3 is TGTGCCAGCAGCGTCGGCCAGGATGTGGCTCGGCCCCAGCATTTT. It specifies CASSVGQDVARPQHF. The full variable domain, with the rest looked up from reference TRBV7-9 and TRBJ1-5, is DTGVSQNPRHKITKRGQNVTFRCDPISEHNRLYWYRQTLGQGPEFLTYFQNEAQLEKSRLLSDRFSAERPKGSFSTLEIQRTEQGDSAMYLCASSVGQDVARPQHFGDGTRLSIL.

This chain joins TRBV11-3 and TRBJ2-2, with 10 nucleotides matching TRBD1. Unmatched junction bases numbered 5, after V lost 1 base and J lost 3 bases. The CDR3 runs to 17 residues. The germline CDR1 and CDR2 sequences are SGHNT and YENEEA. The CDR3 bases are TGTGCCAGCAGCTTAGGAGGACAGGGGGAGGACACCGGGGAGCTGTTTTTT. Translation: CASSLGGQGEDTGELFF.

There are a few counts of this clone. CDR3 region: CASSPSSSGYEQYF. In DNA, the CDR3 is TGTGCCAGCAGCCCAAGCTCTAGCGGCTACGAGCAGTACTTC. The chain couples TRBV7-3 to TRBJ2-7, with TRBD2 matching over 7 bases. Per the germline V gene, CDR1 is SGHTA and CDR2 is FQGTGA. This CDR3 spans 14 amino acids. V was pared by 5 bases and J by 3 bases, with 7 bases of the junction left unmatched.

This clone was counted many times. In nucleotides, the CDR3 is TGTGCCAGTTGCCTCACAGGGAGTAATGAAAAACTGTTTTTT. This translates into CASCLTGSNEKLFF. The chain links TRBV19 to TRBJ1-4, with a weak D call TRBD1 (6 bases). CDR3 length: 14 amino acids. The V and J ends lost 8 bases and 4 bases respectively, with 14 bases between them. Per germline, CDR1 LNHDA and CDR2 SQIVND (reference sequence).

This clone appeared a single time. This sequence joins TRBV7-6 and TRBJ2-1; D is perhaps TRBD1 (6 bases). Trimming shortened V by 5 bases and J by 5 bases, and 19 bases separated the two germline ends. The CDR3 runs 16 residues. The germline gives CDR1 SGHVS, CDR2 FNYEAQ. CDR3 in DNA: TGTGCCAGCAGCGCAGGGGTGGGGACCCTGAACAATGAGCAGTTCTTC. This sequence encodes CASSAGVGTLNNEQFF.

The CDR3 loop is CASSPGAAGENEQYF. Written as DNA, the CDR3 is TGTGCCAGTAGTCCCGGGGCAGCGGGAGAAAACGAGCAGTACTTC. The chain recombines TRBV19 with TRBJ2-7; 8 bases match TRBD2. This CDR3 is built from 15 residues. Germline V gene sequence: CDR1 LNHDA, CDR2 SQIVND (reference sequence). V dropped 5 bases and J dropped 5; count of bases not matched to a gene: 11.

The chain links TRBV11-2 to TRBJ1-2, with D unclear. The germline V gene has CDR1 SGHAT and CDR2 FQNNGV. Trimming stripped 1 base from V and 8 bases from J, with 8 bases between. This CDR3 has 12 residues. DNA for the CDR3: TGTGCCAGCAGCTTAGGTCGGGTCGGCTACACCTTC. This encodes CASSLGRVGYTF.

V and J are TRBV11-2 and TRBJ1-2; 8 nucleotides match TRBD1. Germline CDR1 is SGHAT and CDR2 is FQNNGV. This CDR3 contains 16 residues. After removal of 4 bases from V and 3 bases from J, the junction contained 10 bases not matched to a gene. CDR3 bases: TGTGCCAGCAGCTCGGGACAGGCGTATTTGGACTATGGCTACACCTTC. This encodes CASSSGQAYLDYGYTF.

CDR3 protein: CASSLGLTGELFF. For the CDR3, the DNA is TGTGCCAGCAGCTTGGGACTTACCGGGGAGCTGTTTTTT. The chain has TRBV5-6 and TRBJ2-2; unclear D gene. The V end was cut by 0 bases, the J end by 5 bases, with 5 bases between. The germline CDR1 and CDR2 sequences are SGHDT and YYEEEE. This CDR3 is built from 13 residues. The full variable domain, in which reference TRBV5-6 and TRBJ2-2 provide the parts outside the CDR3, is DAGVTQSPTHLIKTRGQQVTLRCSPKSGHDTVSWYQQALGQGPQFIFQYYEEEERQRGNFPDRFSGHQFPNYSSELNVNALLLGDSALYLCASSLGLTGELFFGEGSRLTVL.

CDR3 nucleotides: TGTGCCAGCAGCTTTATGGGGACTAGCGGTGGCGAGCAGTACTTC. Protein: CASSFMGTSGGEQYF. The genes are TRBV5-4 and TRBJ2-7, with 11 bases aligning to TRBD2. With V trimmed by 2 bases and J by 6 bases, 7 bases remained unmatched. CDR3 length: 15 amino acids. Germline values: CDR1 SGHNT, CDR2 YYREEE (reference sequence).

The J gene is TRBJ2-7, the V gene TRBV3-1 (or the pseudogene TRBV3-2), with TRBD1 matching 11 bases. This CDR3 has 14 amino acids. Looked up from germline, CDR1 is LGHDT and CDR2 is YNNKEL (reference sequence). The junction had 5 bases not matched to a gene; V was cut back by 5 bases and J by 5 bases. The CDR3 sequence is CASSRGQGGHEQYF. The CDR3 DNA is TGTGCCAGCAGCAGGGGACAGGGGGGCCACGAGCAGTACTTC.

The CDR3: CASSLNPPGLAGGSGEQFF. The CDR3 nucleotides are TGTGCCAGCAGCTTAAACCCCCCGGGACTAGCGGGGGGTTCTGGTGAGCAGTTCTTC. The rearrangement joins TRBV7-3 to TRBJ2-1; 15 bases align to TRBD2. V trimming: 1 base; J trimming: 9 bases; junction bases outside the gene matches: 13. Germline CDR1 SGHTA, CDR2 FQGTGA. The CDR3 extends over 19 amino acids.

The rearrangement links TRBV29-1 to TRBJ2-1, with a possible D match to TRBD1 (6 bases). V lost 4 bases to trimming and J lost 0 bases, with 16 bases between them. The CDR3 has 16 residues. Germline-derived CDR1 and CDR2 are SQVTM and ANQGSEA. The CDR3 DNA reads TGCAGCGTTGGTGGGGGCCAAATCAACTCCTACAATGAGCAGTTCTTC. It codes for CSVGGGQINSYNEQFF.

The V call is TRBV6-2 or TRBV6-3, the J call TRBJ2-3; 12 bases are a match to TRBD2. The CDR3 extends over 18 amino acids. Trimming cost V 2 bases and J 5 bases; bases outside gene matches: 11. The germline V gene encodes CDR1 MNHEY and CDR2 SVGEGT. The CDR3 nucleotides read TGTGCCAGCAGTTACCCCTCTCGACTAGCGGGGGTCGGAGATACGCAGTATTTT. It specifies CASSYPSRLAGVGDTQYF.

The V and J genes are TRBV5-1 and TRBJ2-7; 7 positions agree with TRBD1. Germline CDR1 SGHRS, CDR2 YFSETQ. This CDR3 has 15 residues. Trimming cost V 4 bases and J 6 bases; bases outside gene matches: 13. CDR3 in DNA: TGCGCCAGCAGCCAAGGACAGGATGAATTCTCCGAGCAGTACTTC. Its translation is CASSQGQDEFSEQYF.